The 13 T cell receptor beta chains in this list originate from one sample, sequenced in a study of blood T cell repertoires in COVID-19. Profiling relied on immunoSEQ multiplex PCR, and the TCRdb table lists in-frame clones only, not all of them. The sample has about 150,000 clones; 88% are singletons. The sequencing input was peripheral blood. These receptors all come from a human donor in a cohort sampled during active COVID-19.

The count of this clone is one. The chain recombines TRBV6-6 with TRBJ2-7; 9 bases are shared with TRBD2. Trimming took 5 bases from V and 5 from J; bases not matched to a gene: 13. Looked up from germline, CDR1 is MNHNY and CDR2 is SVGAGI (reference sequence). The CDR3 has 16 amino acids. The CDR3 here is CASSRLAALPAHEQYF. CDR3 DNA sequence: TGTGCCAGCAGTCGACTAGCGGCCTTACCTGCCCACGAGCAGTACTTC.

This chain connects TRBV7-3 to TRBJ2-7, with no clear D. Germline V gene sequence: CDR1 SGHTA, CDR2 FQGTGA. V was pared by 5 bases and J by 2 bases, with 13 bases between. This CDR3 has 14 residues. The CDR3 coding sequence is TGTGCCAGCAGCCTACGAAAGCCCCCCTACGAGCAGTACTTC. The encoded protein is CASSLRKPPYEQYF.

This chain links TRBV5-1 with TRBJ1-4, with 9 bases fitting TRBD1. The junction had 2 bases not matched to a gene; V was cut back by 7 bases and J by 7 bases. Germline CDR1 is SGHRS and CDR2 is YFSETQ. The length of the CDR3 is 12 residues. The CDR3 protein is CASGTGSEKLFF. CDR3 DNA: TGCGCCAGCGGGACAGGGAGTGAAAAACTGTTTTTT.

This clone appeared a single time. In DNA form, the CDR3 reads TGCGCCAGCAGCGTTAGGACAGGGGGAAGATCGTATAATTCACCCCTCCACTTT. Encoded protein: CASSVRTGGRSYNSPLHF. The chain employs TRBV4-3 and TRBJ1-6; 10 bases agree with TRBD1. The CDR3 runs 18 residues. Germline-derived CDR1 and CDR2 are LGHNA and YSLEER. V trimming: 5 bases; J trimming: 4 bases; junction bases outside the gene matches: 11.

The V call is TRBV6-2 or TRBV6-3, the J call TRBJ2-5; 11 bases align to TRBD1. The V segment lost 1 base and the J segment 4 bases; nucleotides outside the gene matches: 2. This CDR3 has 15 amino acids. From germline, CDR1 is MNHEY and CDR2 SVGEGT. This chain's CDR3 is CASSYWTGGRETQYF. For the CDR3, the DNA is TGTGCCAGCAGTTACTGGACAGGGGGCAGAGAGACCCAGTACTTC.

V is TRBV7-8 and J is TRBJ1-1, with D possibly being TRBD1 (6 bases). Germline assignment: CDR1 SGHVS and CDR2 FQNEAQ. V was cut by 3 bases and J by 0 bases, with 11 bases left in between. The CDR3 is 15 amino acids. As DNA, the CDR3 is TGTGCCAGCAGCTTCTACAGGGTTATGAACACTGAAGCTTTCTTT. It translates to CASSFYRVMNTEAFF.

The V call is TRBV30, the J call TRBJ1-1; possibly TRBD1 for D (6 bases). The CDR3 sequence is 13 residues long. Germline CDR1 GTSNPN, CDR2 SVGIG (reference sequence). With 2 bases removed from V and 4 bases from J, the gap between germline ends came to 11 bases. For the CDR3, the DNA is TGTGCCTGGAGTCAGGGGACGGGCACTGAAGCTTTCTTT. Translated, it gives CAWSQGTGTEAFF.

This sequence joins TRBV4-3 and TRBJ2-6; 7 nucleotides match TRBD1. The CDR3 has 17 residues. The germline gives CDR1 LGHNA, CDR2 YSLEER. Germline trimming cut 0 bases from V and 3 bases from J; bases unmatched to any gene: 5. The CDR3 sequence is CASSQDIQGSGANVLTF. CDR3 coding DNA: TGCGCCAGCAGCCAAGATATACAGGGGAGTGGGGCCAACGTCCTGACTTTC.

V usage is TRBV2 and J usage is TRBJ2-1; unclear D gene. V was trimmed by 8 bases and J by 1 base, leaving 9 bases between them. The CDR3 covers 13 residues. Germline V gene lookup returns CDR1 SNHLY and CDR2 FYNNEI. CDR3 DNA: TGTGCCAGCGGCGGTCCATCCTACAATGAGCAGTTCTTC. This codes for CASGGPSYNEQFF. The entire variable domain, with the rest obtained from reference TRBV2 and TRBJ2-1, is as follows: EPEVTQTPSHQVTQMGQEVILRCVPISNHLYFYWYRQILGQKVEFLVSFYNNEISEKSEIFDDQFSVERPDGSNFTLKIRSTKLEDSAMYFCASGGPSYNEQFFGPGTRLTVL.

CDR3 nucleotides: TGTGCCAGCAGTTTTGGTGTTGGGGCCCACCAAGAAGCTTTCTTT. Encoded protein: CASSFGVGAHQEAFF. V usage is TRBV28 and J usage is TRBJ1-1, with D possibly TRBD1 on 5 matching bases. The CDR3 is 15 residues long. CDR1 and CDR2 (germline): MDHEN, SYDVKM. Trimming pared 3 bases from V and 8 bases from J, leaving 19 bases between. The full variable domain, rest sourced from reference TRBV28 and TRBJ1-1, is DVKVTQSSRYLVKRTGEKVFLECVQDMDHENMFWYRQDPGLGLRLIYFSYDVKMKEKGDIPEGYSVSREKKERFSLILESASTNQTSMYLCASSFGVGAHQEAFFGQGTRLTVV.

CDR3 sequence (DNA): TGTGCCAGCTCACCAGTAGCAGCCTACGAGCAGTACTTC. Protein: CASSPVAAYEQYF. The chain uses TRBV18 and TRBJ2-7; D uncertain. This CDR3 comprises 13 residues. The germline V gene has CDR1 KGHSH and CDR2 LQKENI. With 2 bases removed from V and 2 bases from J, the gap between germline ends came to 7 bases.

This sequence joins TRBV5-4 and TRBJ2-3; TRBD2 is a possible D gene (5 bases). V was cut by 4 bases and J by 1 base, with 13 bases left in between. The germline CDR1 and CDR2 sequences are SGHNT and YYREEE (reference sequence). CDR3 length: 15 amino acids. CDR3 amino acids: CASSSGPWGTDTQYF. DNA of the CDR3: TGTGCCAGCAGCAGCGGACCCTGGGGCACAGATACGCAGTATTTT.

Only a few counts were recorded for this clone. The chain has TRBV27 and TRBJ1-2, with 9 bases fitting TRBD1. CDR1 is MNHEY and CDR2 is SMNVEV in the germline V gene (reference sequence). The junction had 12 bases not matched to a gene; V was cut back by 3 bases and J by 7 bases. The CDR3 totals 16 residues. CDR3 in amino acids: CASSLGATGGLGGYTF. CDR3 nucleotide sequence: TGTGCCAGCAGTTTGGGTGCTACAGGGGGCCTGGGTGGCTACACCTTC.